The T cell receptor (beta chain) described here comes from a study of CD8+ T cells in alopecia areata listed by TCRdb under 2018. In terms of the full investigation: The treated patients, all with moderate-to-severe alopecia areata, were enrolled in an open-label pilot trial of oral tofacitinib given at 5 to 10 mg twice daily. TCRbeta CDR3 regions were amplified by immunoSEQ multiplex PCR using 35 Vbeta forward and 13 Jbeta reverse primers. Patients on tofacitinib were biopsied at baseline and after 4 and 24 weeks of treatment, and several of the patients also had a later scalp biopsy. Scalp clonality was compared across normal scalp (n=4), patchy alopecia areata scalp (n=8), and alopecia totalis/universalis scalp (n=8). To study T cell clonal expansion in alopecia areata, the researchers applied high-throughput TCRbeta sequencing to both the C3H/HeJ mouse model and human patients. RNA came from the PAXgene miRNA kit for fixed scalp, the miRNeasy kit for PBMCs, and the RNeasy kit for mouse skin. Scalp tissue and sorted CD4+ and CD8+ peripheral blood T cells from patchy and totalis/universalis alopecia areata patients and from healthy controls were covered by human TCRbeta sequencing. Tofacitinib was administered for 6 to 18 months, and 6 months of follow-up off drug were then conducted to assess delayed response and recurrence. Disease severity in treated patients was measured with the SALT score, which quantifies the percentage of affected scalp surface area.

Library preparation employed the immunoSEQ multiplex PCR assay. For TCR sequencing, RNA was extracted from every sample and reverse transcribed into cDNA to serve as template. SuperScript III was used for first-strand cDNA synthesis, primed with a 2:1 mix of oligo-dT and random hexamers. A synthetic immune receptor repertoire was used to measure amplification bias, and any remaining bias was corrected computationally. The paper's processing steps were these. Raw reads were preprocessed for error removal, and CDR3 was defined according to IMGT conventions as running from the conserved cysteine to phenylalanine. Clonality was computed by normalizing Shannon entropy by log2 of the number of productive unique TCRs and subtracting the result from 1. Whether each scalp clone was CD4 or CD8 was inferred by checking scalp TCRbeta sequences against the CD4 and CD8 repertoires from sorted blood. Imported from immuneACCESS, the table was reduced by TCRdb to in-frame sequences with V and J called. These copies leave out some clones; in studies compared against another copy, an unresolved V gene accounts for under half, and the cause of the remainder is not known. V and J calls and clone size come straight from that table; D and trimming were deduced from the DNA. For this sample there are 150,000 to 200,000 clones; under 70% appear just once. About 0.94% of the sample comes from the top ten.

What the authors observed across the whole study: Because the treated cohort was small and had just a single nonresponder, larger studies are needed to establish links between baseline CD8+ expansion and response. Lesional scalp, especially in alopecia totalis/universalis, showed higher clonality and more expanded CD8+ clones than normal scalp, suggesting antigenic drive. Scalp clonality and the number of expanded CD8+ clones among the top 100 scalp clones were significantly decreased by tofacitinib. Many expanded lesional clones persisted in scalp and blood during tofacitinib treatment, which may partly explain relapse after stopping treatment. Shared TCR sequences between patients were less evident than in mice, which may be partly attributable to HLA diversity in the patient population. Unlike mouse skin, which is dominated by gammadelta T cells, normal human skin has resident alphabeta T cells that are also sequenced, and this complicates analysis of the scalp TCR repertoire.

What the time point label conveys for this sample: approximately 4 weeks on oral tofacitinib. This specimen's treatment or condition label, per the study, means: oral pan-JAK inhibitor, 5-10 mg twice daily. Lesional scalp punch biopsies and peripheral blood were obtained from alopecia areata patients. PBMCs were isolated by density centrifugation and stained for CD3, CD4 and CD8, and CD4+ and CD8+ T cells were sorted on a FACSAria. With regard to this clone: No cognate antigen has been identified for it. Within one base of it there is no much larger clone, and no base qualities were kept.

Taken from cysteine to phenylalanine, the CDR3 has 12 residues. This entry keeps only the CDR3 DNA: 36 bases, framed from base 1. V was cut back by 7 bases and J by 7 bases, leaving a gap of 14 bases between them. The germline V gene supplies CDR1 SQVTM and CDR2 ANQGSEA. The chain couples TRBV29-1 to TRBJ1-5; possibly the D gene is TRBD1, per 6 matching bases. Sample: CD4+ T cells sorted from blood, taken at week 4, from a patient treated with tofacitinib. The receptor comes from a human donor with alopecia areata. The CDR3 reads CSASGAGQPQHF. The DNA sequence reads TGCAGCGCGTCGGGGGCAGGACAGCCCCAGCATTTT.